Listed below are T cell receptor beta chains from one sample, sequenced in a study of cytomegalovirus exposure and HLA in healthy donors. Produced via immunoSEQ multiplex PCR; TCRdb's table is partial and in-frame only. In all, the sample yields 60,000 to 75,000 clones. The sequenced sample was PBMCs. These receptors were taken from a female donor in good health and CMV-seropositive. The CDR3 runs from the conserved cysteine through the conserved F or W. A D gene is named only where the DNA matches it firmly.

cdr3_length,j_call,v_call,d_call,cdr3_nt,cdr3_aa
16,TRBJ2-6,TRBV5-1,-,TGCGCCAGCAGCTGGACACGGTCCTCTGGGGCCAACGTCCTGACTTTC,CASSWTRSSGANVLTF
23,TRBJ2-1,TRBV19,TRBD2,TGTGCCAGTAGTACACTGAAATGGACGGGACTAGCGGGAGGGCCGTCTCGTGACAATGAGCAGTTCTTC,CASSTLKWTGLAGGPSRDNEQFF
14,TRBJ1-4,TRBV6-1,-,TGTGCCAGCAGGAAACAGGGCCCTAATGAAAAACTGTTTTTT,CASRKQGPNEKLFF
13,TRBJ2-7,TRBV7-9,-,TGTGCCAGCAGCTTAAGGGGTGCCTACGAGCAGTACTTC,CASSLRGAYEQYF
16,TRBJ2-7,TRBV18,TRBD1,TGTGCCAGCTCACCACCCTCGGGACAGGGGTCCTACGAGCAGTACTTC,CASSPPSGQGSYEQYF
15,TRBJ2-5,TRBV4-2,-,TGTGCCAGCAGCCAAGATAATCAAGGGGGAGAGACCCAGTACTTC,CASSQDNQGGETQYF
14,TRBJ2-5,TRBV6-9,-,TGTGCCATCGACGCGGAACAGGGACAAGAGACCCAGTACTTC,CAIDAEQGQETQYF
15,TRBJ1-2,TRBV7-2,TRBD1,TGTGCCAGCAGCTCCGGGACAGGGGATTTCTATGGCTACACCTTC,CASSSGTGDFYGYTF
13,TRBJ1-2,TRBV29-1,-,TGCAGCGTCGAGGGGGGGCCGAACTATGGCTACACCTTC,CSVEGGPNYGYTF
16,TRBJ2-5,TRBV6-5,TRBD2,TGTGCCAGCAGTTTAGGTTCAGCGGGGGGGCGGGAGACCCAGTACTTC,CASSLGSAGGRETQYF
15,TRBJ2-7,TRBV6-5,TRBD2,TGTGCCAGCAGTTACTCGTCACTAGCGGGAGTTGAGCAGTACTTC,CASSYSSLAGVEQYF